The present T cell receptor (beta chain) was sequenced within a study of T-cell memory formation after mild COVID-19. TCRdb re-called the 5' RACE reads with MiXCR, one entry per CDR3 protein. The table includes around 340,000 distinct CDR3 sequences, around 21% detected once. This CDR3 has 16 residues. On this clonotype itself: Possible read error: a much larger clone is one base away.

The chain employs TRBV12-3 or TRBV12-4 and TRBJ2-1; D unclear. Sequencing was performed on PBMCs or a T cell subset sorted from them (not recorded which). The clonotype was recovered from an adult woman who had mild COVID-19 (a few samples of this study predate the infection). Cell type and time point are not known. The CDR3 reads CASGLRGGSSYNEQFF. Here the CDR3 DNA reads TGTGCCAGCGGTTTACGCGGCGGCAGCTCCTACAATGAGCAGTTCTTC.